This is a list of T cell receptor beta chains from one sample in a study of identical twins. TCRdb recomputed calls from the 5' RACE reads with MiXCR, one row per CDR3 protein. The repertoire holds some 330,000 distinct CDR3 sequences, with roughly 9% as singletons. The material sequenced was naive T cells sorted from blood. The receptors shown here come from a woman aged 45 to 65 in good health. Each CDR3 is given with its conserved first and last residue. The order of the fields is CDR3 length, V gene, J gene, D gene, clone size, CDR3 protein, CDR3 DNA. D genes are given only for firm matches. Clone size is stated in some rows and not others, as once, few, many or a class when expanded.

15	TRBV5-1	TRBJ2-1	NA	NA	CASSLEGDAYNEQFF	TGCGCCAGCAGCTTGGAGGGGGACGCTTACAATGAGCAGTTCTTC
11	TRBV12-3/TRBV12-4	TRBJ1-1	NA	NA	CASSLGGRAFF	TGTGCCAGCAGTTTAGGAGGAAGGGCTTTCTTT
18	TRBV4-1	TRBJ1-5	TRBD1	NA	CASSQRGQGARGNQPQHF	TGCGCCAGCAGCCAGCGGGGACAGGGGGCTAGGGGCAATCAGCCCCAGCATTTT
16	TRBV10-3	TRBJ2-3	TRBD2	few	CAISEPTSGSADTQYF	TGTGCCATCAGTGAGCCGACTAGCGGGAGTGCAGATACGCAGTATTTT
14	TRBV12-3/TRBV12-4	TRBJ2-4	NA	NA	CASGPELAKNIQYF	TGTGCCAGCGGCCCAGAACTAGCCAAAAACATTCAGTACTTC
16	TRBV20-1	TRBJ1-5	TRBD1	NA	CSARVGTGFGNQPQHF	TGCAGTGCTAGAGTAGGGACAGGCTTCGGGAATCAGCCCCAGCATTTT
14	TRBV12-3/TRBV12-4	TRBJ2-7	TRBD2	few	CASRLAGGPGEQYF	TGTGCCAGCAGATTAGCGGGAGGGCCGGGGGAGCAGTACTTC
15	TRBV9	TRBJ2-7	NA	NA	CASSVTDGLTYEQYF	TGTGCCAGCAGCGTAACAGATGGCCTAACCTACGAGCAGTACTTC
16	TRBV28	TRBJ2-5	NA	many	CASSTGEGGAAETQYF	TGTGCCAGCAGTACAGGGGAGGGGGGCGCGGCGGAGACCCAGTACTTC
13	TRBV4-2	TRBJ2-1	NA	many	CASSLGPRNEQFF	TGTGCCAGCAGCCTAGGGCCCCGCAATGAGCAGTTCTTC
14	TRBV10-3	TRBJ2-3	NA	many	CAIRKAGFTDTQYF	TGTGCCATCAGAAAGGCGGGCTTCACAGATACGCAGTATTTT
14	TRBV6-5	TRBJ2-1	TRBD2	NA	CASSTQLASNEQFF	TGTGCCAGCAGTACCCAACTAGCGAGCAATGAGCAGTTCTTC
17	TRBV12-3/TRBV12-4	TRBJ2-1	NA	many	CASSLRPTGLRYNEQFF	TGTGCCAGCAGTTTACGACCAACAGGGCTACGCTACAATGAGCAGTTCTTC
13	TRBV27	TRBJ2-2	NA	many	CASSWAYTGELFF	TGTGCCAGCAGTTGGGCGTACACCGGGGAGCTGTTTTTT
12	TRBV6-4	TRBJ2-3	NA	few	CASSDALDTQYF	TGTGCCAGCAGTGACGCCCTCGATACGCAGTATTTT
13	TRBV20-1	TRBJ2-3	NA	few	CSAESGFSDTQYF	TGCAGTGCCGAGTCGGGCTTCTCGGATACGCAGTATTTT
21	TRBV29-1	TRBJ2-5	TRBD2	NA	CSVEGQGDYPLAGGPDETQYF	TGCAGCGTTGAGGGGCAGGGGGATTATCCGCTAGCGGGAGGGCCAGATGAGACCCAGTACTTC
13	TRBV11-2	TRBJ2-7	NA	many	CASSLGDLYEQYF	TGTGCCAGCAGCTTAGGGGACTTATACGAGCAGTACTTC
12	TRBV10-3	TRBJ2-3	NA	many	CAISAGRNTQYF	TGTGCCATCAGCGCCGGGCGTAATACGCAGTATTTT
13	TRBV10-3	TRBJ1-5	NA	few	CAITADFNQPQHF	TGTGCCATCACGGCAGATTTCAATCAGCCCCAGCATTTT
14	TRBV5-6	TRBJ2-2	NA	NA	CASSLVGLAGELFF	TGTGCCAGCAGCTTGGTTGGCTTGGCCGGGGAGCTGTTTTTT
15	TRBV7-2	TRBJ2-7	TRBD1	NA	CASSVSGTGALEQYF	TGTGCCAGCAGCGTTTCCGGGACAGGGGCGCTAGAGCAGTACTTC
16	TRBV5-1	TRBJ2-4	NA	NA	CASSLGGRSAKNIQYF	TGCGCCAGCAGCTTGGGGGGCAGGAGCGCCAAAAACATTCAGTACTTC
15	TRBV27	TRBJ2-1	TRBD2	many	CASNPLAARPHEQFF	TGTGCCAGCAATCCCCTAGCGGCCCGCCCCCATGAGCAGTTCTTC
14	TRBV19	TRBJ2-5	TRBD2	few	CASQRLAGKETQYF	TGTGCCAGTCAAAGGCTAGCGGGAAAAGAGACCCAGTACTTC
15	TRBV3-1	TRBJ2-2	NA	few	CASSPGQAPPGELFF	TGTGCCAGCAGCCCTGGCCAGGCCCCCCCCGGGGAGCTGTTTTTT
16	TRBV7-9	TRBJ2-7	TRBD1	few	CASSRLLGQGAHEQYF	TGTGCCAGCAGCCGACTACTGGGACAGGGGGCCCACGAGCAGTACTTC
16	TRBV3-1	TRBJ2-3	TRBD2	NA	CASSPTRLAAADTQYF	TGTGCCAGCAGCCCAACCCGACTAGCGGCTGCAGATACGCAGTATTTT
13	TRBV4-1	TRBJ2-1	NA	few	CASSPQTRREKFF	TGCGCCAGCAGCCCCCAAACTCGCCGAGAAAAGTTCTTC
15	TRBV27	TRBJ1-5	NA	NA	CASSLFGGSNQPQHF	TGTGCCAGCAGTTTATTCGGGGGGAGCAATCAGCCCCAGCATTTT
16	TRBV12-3/TRBV12-4	TRBJ2-3	TRBD2	many	CASSLPEREFTDTQYF	TGTGCCAGCAGTCTCCCGGAGCGGGAGTTCACAGATACGCAGTATTTT
15	TRBV12-3/TRBV12-4	TRBJ2-3	TRBD2	many	CASTWTSGRAGTQYF	TGTGCCAGCACTTGGACTAGCGGGAGGGCGGGGACGCAGTATTTT
15	TRBV7-9	TRBJ1-1	NA	many	CASSPNRAQNTEAFF	TGTGCCAGCAGCCCGAATAGGGCCCAGAACACTGAAGCTTTCTTT
15	TRBV7-3	TRBJ2-1	NA	many	CASSDTWSSYNEQFF	TGTGCCAGCAGCGATACTTGGAGCTCCTACAATGAGCAGTTCTTC
13	TRBV19	TRBJ1-1	NA	few	CATISSRGTEAFF	TGTGCCACTATTTCGTCCCGGGGCACTGAAGCTTTCTTT
15	TRBV6-2/TRBV6-3	TRBJ2-7	TRBD2	NA	CASSYETSGAYEQYF	TGTGCCAGCAGTTACGAGACTAGCGGGGCCTACGAGCAGTACTTC
15	TRBV24-1	TRBJ2-1	TRBD2	many	CATSDGLAGVNEQFF	TGTGCCACCAGTGACGGACTAGCGGGAGTCAATGAGCAGTTCTTC
17	TRBV6-5	TRBJ2-4	NA	NA	CASSYPSPKQAKNIQYF	TGTGCCAGCAGTTACCCTAGCCCCAAGCAAGCCAAAAACATTCAGTACTTC
17	TRBV7-8	TRBJ2-3	NA	NA	CASSHPARAGNTDTQYF	TGTGCCAGCAGCCACCCCGCCCGAGCGGGTAACACAGATACGCAGTATTTT
16	TRBV13	TRBJ2-2	NA	many	CASSTDSSEKTGELFF	TGTGCCAGCAGCACCGATTCTAGCGAGAAGACCGGGGAGCTGTTTTTT
18	TRBV6-5	TRBJ2-2	TRBD2	few	CASSYSSGLAGVTGELFF	TGTGCCAGCAGTTACTCTTCCGGACTAGCGGGAGTAACCGGGGAGCTGTTTTTT
15	TRBV5-1	TRBJ2-6	NA	few	CASSLASSGANVLTF	TGCGCCAGCAGCTTGGCCAGCTCTGGGGCCAACGTCCTGACTTTC
16	TRBV7-2	TRBJ2-5	TRBD1	NA	CASSLVPDRVRETQYF	TGTGCCAGCAGCTTAGTCCCGGACAGGGTGAGGGAGACCCAGTACTTC
14	TRBV29-1	TRBJ2-7	TRBD2	few	CSVALAGGPYEQYF	TGCAGCGTTGCTTTGGCGGGAGGACCCTACGAGCAGTACTTC
16	TRBV12-3/TRBV12-4	TRBJ2-7	NA	few	CASSLRSGPPPYEQYF	TGTGCCAGCAGTTTAAGATCAGGACCTCCACCCTACGAGCAGTACTTC